The entry that follows covers one T cell receptor (beta chain) sequence. The antigen is undetermined. The source of the sample is a study of OX40 agonist ivuxolimab in advanced cancers. Study summary: Three patients, one with hepatocellular carcinoma and two with cutaneous melanoma, responded partially.

This CDR3 is 15 amino acids long. V lost 4 bases to trimming and J lost 0 bases, with 9 bases between them. Germline V CDR1 and CDR2: MDHEN, SYDVKM. Study conclusions and caveats: Average numbers of expanded clones were greater in CD8+ T cells than in CD4+.

Sequencing was performed with immunoSEQ multiplex PCR; in TCRdb, only in-frame clones are kept and a portion is missing. Among 50,000 to 65,000 clones listed, about 81% were seen once. The chain recombines TRBV28 with TRBJ1-4, with D unresolved. The receptor comes from an adult with an advanced solid tumor such as melanoma, head and neck, liver or kidney cancer. The input for sequencing was CD4+ or CD8+ T cells sorted from blood, taken in a trial of the OX40 agonist ivuxolimab. The CDR3 here is CASSSPWSTNEKLFF. CDR3 in DNA: TGTGCCAGCAGTTCTCCATGGTCAACTAATGAAAAACTGTTTTTT.